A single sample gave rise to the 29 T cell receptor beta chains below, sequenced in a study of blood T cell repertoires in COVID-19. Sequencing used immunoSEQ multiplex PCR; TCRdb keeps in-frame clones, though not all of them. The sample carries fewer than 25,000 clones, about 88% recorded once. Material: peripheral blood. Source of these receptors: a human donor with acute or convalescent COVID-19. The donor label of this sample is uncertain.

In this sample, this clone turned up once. In nucleotides, the CDR3 is TGTGCCAGCAGTGAAGGAGGAGACCAAGAGACCCAGTACTTC. Amino acid sequence: CASSEGGDQETQYF. This chain uses TRBV25-1 with TRBJ2-5; perhaps TRBD2 as D (5 bases). There are 14 residues in the CDR3. Germline V lookup: CDR1 MGHDK, CDR2 SYGVNS. V was clipped by 2 bases and J by 0 bases, with 7 bases between them.

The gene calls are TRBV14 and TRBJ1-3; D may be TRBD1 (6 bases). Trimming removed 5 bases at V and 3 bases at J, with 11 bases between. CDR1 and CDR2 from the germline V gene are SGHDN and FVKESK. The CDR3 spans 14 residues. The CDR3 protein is CASSYRTVGNTIYF. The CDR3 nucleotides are TGTGCCAGCAGCTACAGGACAGTTGGAAACACCATATATTTT. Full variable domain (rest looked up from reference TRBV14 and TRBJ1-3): EAGVTQFPSHSVIEKGQTVTLRCDPISGHDNLYWYRRVMGKEIKFLLHFVKESKQDESGMPNNRFLAERTGGTYSTLKVQPAELEDSGVYFCASSYRTVGNTIYFGEGSWLTVV.

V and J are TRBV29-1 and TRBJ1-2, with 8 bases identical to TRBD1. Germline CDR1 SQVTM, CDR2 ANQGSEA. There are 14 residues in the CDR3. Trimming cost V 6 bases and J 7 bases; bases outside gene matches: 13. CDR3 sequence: CSVGSGQGTGGYTF. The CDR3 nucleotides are TGCAGCGTCGGGAGTGGACAGGGTACGGGTGGCTACACCTTC.

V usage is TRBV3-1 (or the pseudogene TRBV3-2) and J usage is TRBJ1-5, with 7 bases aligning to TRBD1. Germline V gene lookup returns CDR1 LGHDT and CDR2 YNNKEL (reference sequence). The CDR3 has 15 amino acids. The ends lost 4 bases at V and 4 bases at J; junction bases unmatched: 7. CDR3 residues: CASSLTGDGNQPQHF. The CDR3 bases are TGTGCCAGCAGCCTTACAGGGGACGGGAATCAGCCCCAGCATTTT.

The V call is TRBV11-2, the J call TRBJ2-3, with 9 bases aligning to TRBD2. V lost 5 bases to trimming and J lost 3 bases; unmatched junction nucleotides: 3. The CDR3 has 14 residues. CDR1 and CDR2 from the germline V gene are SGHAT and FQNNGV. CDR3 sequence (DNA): TGTGCCAGCAGCCTAGCGGGAAGGACAGATACGCAGTATTTT. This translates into CASSLAGRTDTQYF.

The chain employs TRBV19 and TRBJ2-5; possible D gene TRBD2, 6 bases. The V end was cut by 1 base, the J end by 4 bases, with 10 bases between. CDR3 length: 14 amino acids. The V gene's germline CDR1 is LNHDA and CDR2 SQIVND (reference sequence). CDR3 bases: TGTGCCAGTAGTATAGGGAGGGTCCCAGAGACCCAGTACTTC. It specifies CASSIGRVPETQYF.

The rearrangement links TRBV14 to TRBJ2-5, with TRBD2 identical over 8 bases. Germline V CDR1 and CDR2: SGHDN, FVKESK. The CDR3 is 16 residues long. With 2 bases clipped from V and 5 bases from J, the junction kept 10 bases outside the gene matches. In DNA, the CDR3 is TGTGCCAGCAGCCAATGGGCGGGAGGCCCCGGGGAGACCCAGTACTTC. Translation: CASSQWAGGPGETQYF.

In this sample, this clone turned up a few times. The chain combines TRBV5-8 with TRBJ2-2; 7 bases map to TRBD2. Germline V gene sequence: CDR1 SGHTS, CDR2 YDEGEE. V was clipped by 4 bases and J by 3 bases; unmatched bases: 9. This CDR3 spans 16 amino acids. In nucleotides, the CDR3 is TGTGCCAGCAGCGGACTTGGCGGGAGAGACACCGGGGAGCTGTTTTTT. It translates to CASSGLGGRDTGELFF.

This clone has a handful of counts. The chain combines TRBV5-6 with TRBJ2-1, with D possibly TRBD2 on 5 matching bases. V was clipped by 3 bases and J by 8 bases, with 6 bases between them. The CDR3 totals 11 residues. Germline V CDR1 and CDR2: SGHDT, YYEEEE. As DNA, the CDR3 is TGTGCCAGCAGCTGGGAGTATGAGCAGTTCTTC. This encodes CASSWEYEQFF.

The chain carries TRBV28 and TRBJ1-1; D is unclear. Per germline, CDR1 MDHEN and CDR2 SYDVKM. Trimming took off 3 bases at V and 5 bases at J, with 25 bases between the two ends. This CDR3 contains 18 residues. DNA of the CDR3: TGTGCCAGCAGTTTTTTTATCCGGGTCGGAGTAACCAAGACTGAAGCTTTCTTT. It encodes CASSFFIRVGVTKTEAFF.

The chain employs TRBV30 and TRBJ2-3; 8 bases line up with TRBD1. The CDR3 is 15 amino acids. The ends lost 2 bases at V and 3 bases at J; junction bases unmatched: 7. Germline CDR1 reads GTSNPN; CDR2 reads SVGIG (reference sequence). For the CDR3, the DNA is TGTGCCTGGAGTTCAACAGGGGGGCCTACAGATACGCAGTATTTT. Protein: CAWSSTGGPTDTQYF.

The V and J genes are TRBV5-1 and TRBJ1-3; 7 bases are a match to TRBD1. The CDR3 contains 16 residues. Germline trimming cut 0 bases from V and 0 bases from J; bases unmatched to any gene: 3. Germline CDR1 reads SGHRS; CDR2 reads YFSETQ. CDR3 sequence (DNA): TGCGCCAGCAGCTTGGAAGGGGGCTTCTCTGGAAACACCATATATTTT. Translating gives CASSLEGGFSGNTIYF.

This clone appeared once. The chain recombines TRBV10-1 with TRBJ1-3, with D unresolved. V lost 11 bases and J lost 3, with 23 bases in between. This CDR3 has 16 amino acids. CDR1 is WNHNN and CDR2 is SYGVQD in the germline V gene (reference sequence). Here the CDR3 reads CAPGSIPEWSGNTIYF. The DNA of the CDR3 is TGCGCCCCCGGGAGCATTCCAGAGTGGAGTGGAAACACCATATATTTT.

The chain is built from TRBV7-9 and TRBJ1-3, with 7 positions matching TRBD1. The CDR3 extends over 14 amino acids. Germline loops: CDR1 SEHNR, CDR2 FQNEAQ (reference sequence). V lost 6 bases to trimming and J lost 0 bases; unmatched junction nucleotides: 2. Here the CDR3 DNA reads TGTGCCAGCAGGACAGGGTCCTCTGGAAACACCATATATTTT. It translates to CASRTGSSGNTIYF.

CDR3 DNA: TGTGCCAGCACCCTCCTAGGAGGGTCTCCGATCGACGAGCAGTACTTC. Amino acids: CASTLLGGSPIDEQYF. The J gene is TRBJ2-7, the V gene TRBV13; a possible D gene is TRBD2 (6 bases). There are 16 residues in the CDR3. Germline CDR1 and CDR2: PRHDT and FYEKMQ (reference sequence). Trimming took off 7 bases at V and 5 bases at J, with 24 bases between the two ends.

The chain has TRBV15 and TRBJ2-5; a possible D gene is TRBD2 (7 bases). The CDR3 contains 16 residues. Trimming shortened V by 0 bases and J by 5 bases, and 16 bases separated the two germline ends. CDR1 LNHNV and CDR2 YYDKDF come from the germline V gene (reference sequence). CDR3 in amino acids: CATSRDRRGPRETQYF. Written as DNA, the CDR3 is TGTGCCACCAGCAGAGATCGGCGGGGGCCTCGTGAGACCCAGTACTTC.

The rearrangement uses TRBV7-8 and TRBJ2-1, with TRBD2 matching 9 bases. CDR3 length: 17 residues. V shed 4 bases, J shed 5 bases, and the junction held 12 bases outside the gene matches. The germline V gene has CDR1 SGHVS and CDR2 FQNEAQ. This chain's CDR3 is CASSSLFSGRGNNEQFF. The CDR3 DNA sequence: TGTGCCAGCAGCTCCCTATTTAGCGGGAGAGGGAACAATGAGCAGTTCTTC. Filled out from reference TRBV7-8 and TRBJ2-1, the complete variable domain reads GAGVSQSPRYKVAKRGQDVALRCDPISGHVSLFWYQQALGQGPEFLTYFQNEAQLDKSGLPSDRFFAERPEGSVSTLKIQRTQQEDSAVYLCASSSLFSGRGNNEQFFGPGTRLTVL.

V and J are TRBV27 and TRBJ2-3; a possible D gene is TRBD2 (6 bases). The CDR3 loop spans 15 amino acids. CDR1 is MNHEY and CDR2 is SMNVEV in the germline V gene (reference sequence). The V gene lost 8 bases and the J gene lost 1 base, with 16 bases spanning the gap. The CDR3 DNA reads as TGTGCCAGCCACCCGGGGGTGGACCGCACAGATACGCAGTATTTT. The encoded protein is CASHPGVDRTDTQYF.

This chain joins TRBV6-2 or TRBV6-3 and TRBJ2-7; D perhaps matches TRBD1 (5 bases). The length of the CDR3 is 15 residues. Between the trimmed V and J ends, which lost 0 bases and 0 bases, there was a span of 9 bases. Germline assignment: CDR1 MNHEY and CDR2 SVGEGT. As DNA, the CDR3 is TGTGCCAGCAGTTACTCCCGGACACCCTCCTACGAGCAGTACTTC. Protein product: CASSYSRTPSYEQYF.

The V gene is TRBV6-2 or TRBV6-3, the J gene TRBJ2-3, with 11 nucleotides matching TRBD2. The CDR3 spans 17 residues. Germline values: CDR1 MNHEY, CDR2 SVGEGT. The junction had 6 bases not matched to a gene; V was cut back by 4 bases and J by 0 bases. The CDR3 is CASSSPTSGASTDTQYF. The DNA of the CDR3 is TGTGCCAGCAGTTCCCCGACTAGCGGGGCGAGCACAGATACGCAGTATTTT.

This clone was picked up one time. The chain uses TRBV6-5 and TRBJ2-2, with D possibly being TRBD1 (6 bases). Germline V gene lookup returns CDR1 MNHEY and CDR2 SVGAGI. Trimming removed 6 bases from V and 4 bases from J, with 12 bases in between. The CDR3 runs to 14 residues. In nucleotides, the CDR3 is TGTGCCAGCAGCCTCGGCAGGGGCACCGGGGAGCTGTTTTTT. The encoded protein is CASSLGRGTGELFF.

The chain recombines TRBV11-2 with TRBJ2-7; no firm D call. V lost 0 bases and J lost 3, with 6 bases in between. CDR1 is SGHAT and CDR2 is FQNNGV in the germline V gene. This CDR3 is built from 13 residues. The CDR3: CASSLELIYEQYF. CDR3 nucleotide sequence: TGTGCCAGCAGCTTAGAACTTATCTACGAGCAGTACTTC.

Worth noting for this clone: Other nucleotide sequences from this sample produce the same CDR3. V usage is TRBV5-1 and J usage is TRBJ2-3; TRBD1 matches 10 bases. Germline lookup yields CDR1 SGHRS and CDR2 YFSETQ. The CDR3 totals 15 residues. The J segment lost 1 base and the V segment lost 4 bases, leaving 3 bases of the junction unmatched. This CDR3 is CASSLTGGGTDTQYF. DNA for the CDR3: TGCGCCAGCAGCCTGACAGGGGGCGGCACAGATACGCAGTATTTT. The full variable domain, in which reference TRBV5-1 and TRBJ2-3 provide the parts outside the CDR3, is KAGVTQTPRYLIKTRGQQVTLSCSPISGHRSVSWYQQTPGQGLQFLFEYFSETQRNKGNFPGRFSGRQFSNSRSEMNVSTLELGDSALYLCASSLTGGGTDTQYFGPGTRLTVL.

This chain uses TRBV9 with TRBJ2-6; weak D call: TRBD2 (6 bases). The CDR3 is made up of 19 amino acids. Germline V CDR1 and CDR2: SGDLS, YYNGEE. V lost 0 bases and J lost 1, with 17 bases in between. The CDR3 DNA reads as TGTGCCAGCAGCGTAGACCCACGGGGGTCCTTTTCTGGGGCCAACGTCCTGACTTTC. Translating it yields CASSVDPRGSFSGANVLTF.

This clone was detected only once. CDR3 residues: CASRPTGGEFYEQYF. The CDR3 DNA follows: TGTGCCAGCAGACCCACAGGGGGCGAGTTTTACGAGCAGTACTTC. The rearrangement uses TRBV6-5 and TRBJ2-7; TRBD1 aligns across 9 bases. The V gene's germline CDR1 is MNHEY and CDR2 SVGAGI. With 6 bases clipped from V and 4 bases from J, the junction kept 10 bases outside the gene matches. CDR3 size: 15 residues.

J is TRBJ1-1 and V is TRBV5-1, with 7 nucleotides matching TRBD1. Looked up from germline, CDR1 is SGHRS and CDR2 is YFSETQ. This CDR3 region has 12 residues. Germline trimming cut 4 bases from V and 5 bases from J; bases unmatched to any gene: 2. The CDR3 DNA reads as TGCGCCAGCAGCCCGACAGGGACTGAAGCTTTCTTT. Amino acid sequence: CASSPTGTEAFF. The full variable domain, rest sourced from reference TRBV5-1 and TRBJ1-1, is KAGVTQTPRYLIKTRGQQVTLSCSPISGHRSVSWYQQTPGQGLQFLFEYFSETQRNKGNFPGRFSGRQFSNSRSEMNVSTLELGDSALYLCASSPTGTEAFFGQGTRLTVV.

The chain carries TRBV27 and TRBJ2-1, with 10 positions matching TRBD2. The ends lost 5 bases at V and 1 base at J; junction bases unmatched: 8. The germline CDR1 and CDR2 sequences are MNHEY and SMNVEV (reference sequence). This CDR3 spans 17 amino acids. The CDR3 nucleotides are TGTGCCAGCAGTCTCCCCCCTAGCGGGAGATCCTACAATGAGCAGTTCTTC. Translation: CASSLPPSGRSYNEQFF.

CDR3 amino acids: CASSLQAWDYGYTF. Here the CDR3 DNA reads TGCGCCAGCAGTCTCCAGGCCTGGGACTATGGCTACACCTTC. V is TRBV10-2 and J is TRBJ1-2; D remains ambiguous. This CDR3 is 14 amino acids long. Germline assignment: CDR1 WSHSY and CDR2 SAAADI. The V gene lost 5 bases and the J gene lost 3 bases, with 13 bases spanning the gap.

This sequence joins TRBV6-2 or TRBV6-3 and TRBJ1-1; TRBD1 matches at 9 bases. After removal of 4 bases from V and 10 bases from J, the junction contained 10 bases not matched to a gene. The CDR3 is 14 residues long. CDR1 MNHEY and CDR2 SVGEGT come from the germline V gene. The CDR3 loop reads CASSSLDRGAVAFF. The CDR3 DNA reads TGTGCCAGCAGTTCCTTAGACAGGGGGGCCGTAGCTTTCTTT.